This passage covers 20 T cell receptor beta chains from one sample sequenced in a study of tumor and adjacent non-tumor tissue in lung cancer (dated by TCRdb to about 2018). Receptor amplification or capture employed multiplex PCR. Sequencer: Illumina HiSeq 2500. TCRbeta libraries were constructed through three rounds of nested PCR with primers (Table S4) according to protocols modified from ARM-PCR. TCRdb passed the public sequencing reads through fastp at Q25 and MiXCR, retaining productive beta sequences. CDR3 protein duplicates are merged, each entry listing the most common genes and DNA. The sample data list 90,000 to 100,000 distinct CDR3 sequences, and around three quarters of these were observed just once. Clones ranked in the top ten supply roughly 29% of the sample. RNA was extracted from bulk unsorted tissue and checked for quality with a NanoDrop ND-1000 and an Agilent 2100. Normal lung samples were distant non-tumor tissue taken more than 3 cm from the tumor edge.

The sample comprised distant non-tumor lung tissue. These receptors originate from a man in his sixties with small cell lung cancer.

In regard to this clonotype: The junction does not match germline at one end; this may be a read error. The CDR3 nucleotides are TGTACCAGCAGTTTGACATTCTCACAAGAAAAACTGTTTTTT. This codes for CTSSLTFSQEKLFF. V is TRBV6-5 and J is TRBJ1-4; D is unclear. Germline values: CDR1 MNHEY, CDR2 SVGAGI. The CDR3 is made up of 14 amino acids.

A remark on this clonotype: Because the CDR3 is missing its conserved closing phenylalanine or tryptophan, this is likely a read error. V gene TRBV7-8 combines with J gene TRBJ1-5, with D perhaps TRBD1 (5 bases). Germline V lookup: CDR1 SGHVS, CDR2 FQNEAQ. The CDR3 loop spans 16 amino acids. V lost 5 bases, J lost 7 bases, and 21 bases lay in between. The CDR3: CASSPSGSGRAQPQHV. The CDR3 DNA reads TGTGCCAGCAGCCCCTCTGGATCAGGGAGAGCACAGCCCCAGCATGTT.

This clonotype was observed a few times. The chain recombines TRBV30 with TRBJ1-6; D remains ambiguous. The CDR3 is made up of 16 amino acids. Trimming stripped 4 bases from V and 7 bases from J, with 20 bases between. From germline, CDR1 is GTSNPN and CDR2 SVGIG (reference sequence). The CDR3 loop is CAWKPLRGLENSPLHF. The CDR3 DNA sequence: TGTGCCTGGAAACCCCTTCGGGGATTAGAGAATTCACCCCTCCACTTT.

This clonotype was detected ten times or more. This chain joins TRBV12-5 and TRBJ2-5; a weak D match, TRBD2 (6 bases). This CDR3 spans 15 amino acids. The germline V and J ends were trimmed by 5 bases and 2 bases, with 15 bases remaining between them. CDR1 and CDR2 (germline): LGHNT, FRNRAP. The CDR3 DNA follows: TGTGCTAGTGGTCCTGGGAGGAGCGAACAAGAGACCCAGTACTTC. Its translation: CASGPGRSEQETQYF.

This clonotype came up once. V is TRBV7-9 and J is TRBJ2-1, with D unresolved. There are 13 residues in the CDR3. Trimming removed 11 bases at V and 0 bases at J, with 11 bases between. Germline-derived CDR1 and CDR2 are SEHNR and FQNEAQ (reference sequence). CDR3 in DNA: TGTGCCTACAGCTTAGCCTCCTACAATGAGCAGTTCTTC. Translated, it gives CAYSLASYNEQFF.

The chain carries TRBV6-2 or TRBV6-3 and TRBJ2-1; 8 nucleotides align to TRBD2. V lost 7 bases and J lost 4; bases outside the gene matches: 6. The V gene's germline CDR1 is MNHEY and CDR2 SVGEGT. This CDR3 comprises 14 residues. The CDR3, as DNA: TGTGCCAGCAATGAACTAGCGGCATACAATGAGCAGTTCTTC. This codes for CASNELAAYNEQFF.

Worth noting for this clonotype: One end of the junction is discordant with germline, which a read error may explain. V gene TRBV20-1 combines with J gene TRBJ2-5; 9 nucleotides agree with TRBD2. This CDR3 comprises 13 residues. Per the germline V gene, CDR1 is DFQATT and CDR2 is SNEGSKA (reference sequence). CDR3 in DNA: TGCAGTCCAGGGCGGGAGGGCGGAGAGATCCAGCACTTC. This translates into CSPGREGGEIQHF.

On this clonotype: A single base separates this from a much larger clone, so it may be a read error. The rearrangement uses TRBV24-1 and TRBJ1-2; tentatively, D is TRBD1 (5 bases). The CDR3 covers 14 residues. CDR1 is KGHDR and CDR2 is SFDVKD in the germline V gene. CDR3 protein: CAISDTRAFYGYTF. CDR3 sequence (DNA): TGTGCCATCAGTGATACCAGGGCGTTCTATGGCTACACCTTC.

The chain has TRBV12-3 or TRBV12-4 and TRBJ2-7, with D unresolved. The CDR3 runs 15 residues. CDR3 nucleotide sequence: TGTGCCAGCAAAGGACCGTGGAGTGAATCCTACGAGCAATACGTC. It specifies CASKGPWSESYEQYV.

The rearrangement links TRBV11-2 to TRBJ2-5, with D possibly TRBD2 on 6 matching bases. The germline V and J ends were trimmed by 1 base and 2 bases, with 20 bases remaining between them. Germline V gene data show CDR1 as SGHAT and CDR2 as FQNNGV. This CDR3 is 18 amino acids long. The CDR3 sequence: CASSLAAGLLTKQETQYF. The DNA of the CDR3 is TGTGCCAGCAGCTTAGCAGCGGGCCTCCTTACCAAACAAGAGACCCAGTACTTC.

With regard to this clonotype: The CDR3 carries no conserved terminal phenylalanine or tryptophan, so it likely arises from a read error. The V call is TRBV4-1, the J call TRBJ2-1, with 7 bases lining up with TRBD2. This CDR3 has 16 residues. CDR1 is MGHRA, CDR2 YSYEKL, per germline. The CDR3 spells CASSQGRLAAHKEQFL. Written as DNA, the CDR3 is TGCGCCAGCAGCCAAGGTCGACTAGCAGCCCACAAAGAGCAGTTCTTA.

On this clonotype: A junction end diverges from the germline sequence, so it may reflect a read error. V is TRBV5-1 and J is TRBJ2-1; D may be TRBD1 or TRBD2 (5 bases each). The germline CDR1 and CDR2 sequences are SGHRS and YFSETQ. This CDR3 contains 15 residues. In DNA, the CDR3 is TGTGCCAGCACCCCTAACGGGGCAGTTGGGAATGAGCAGTTCTTC. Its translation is CASTPNGAVGNEQFF.

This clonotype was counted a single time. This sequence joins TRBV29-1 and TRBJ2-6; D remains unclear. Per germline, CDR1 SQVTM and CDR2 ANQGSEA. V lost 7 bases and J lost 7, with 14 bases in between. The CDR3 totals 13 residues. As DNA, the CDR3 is TGCAGCGCCGACATCTCTAGTGCCAACGTCCTGACTTTC. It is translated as CSADISSANVLTF. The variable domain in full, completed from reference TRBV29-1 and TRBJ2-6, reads SAVISQKPSRDICQRGTSLTIQCQVDSQVTMMFWYRQQPGQSLTLIATANQGSEATYESGFVIDKFPISRPNLTFSTLTVSNMSPEDSSIYLCSADISSANVLTFGAGSRLTVL.

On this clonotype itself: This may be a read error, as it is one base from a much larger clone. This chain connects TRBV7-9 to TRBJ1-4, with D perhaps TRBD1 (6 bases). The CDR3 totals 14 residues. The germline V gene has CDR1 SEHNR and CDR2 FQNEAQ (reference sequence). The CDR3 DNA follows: TGTGCCATCAGCTTAGCGGGACAAAATGAAAAACTGTTTTTT. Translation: CAISLAGQNEKLFF.

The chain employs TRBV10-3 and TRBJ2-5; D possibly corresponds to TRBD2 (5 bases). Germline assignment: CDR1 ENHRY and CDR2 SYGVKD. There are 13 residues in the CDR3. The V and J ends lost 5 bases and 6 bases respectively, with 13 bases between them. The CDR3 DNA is TGTGCCATCAGTCGGACTGTGGAAAAGACCCAGTACTTC. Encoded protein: CAISRTVEKTQYF.

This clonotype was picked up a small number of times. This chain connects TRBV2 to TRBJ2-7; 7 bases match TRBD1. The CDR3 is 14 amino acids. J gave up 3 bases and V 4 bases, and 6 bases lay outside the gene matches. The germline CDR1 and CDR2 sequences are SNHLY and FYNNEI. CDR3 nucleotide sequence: TGTGCCAGCAGTGCGGGCAGGGGGAACTACGAGCAGTACTTC. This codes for CASSAGRGNYEQYF.

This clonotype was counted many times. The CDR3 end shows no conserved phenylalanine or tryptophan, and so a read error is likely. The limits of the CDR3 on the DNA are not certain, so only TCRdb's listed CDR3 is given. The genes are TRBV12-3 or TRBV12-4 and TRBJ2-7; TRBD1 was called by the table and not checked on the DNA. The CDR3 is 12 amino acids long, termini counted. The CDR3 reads CASSRGTGPLDY.

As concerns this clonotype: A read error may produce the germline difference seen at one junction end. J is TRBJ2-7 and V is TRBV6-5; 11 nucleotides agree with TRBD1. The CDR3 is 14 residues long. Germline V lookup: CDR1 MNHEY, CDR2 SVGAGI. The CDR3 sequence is CTSSLGQGVYEQYF. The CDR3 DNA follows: TGTACCAGCAGTTTGGGACAGGGGGTTTACGAGCAGTACTTC.

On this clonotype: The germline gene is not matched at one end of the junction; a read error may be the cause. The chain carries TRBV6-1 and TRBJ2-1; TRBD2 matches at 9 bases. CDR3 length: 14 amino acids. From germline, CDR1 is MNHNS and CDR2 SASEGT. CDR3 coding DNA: TGTGCCAGTATCTTTAGCGGGAGTATGAATGAGCACTTCTTC. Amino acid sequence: CASIFSGSMNEHFF.

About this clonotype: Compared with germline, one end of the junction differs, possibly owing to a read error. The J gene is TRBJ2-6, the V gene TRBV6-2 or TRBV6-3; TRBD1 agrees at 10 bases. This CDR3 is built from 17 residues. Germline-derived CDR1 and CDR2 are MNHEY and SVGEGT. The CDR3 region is CVSSDRGRGHEANVLTF. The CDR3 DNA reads TGTGTCAGCAGTGACAGGGGGCGCGGTCATGAGGCCAACGTCCTGACTTTC.